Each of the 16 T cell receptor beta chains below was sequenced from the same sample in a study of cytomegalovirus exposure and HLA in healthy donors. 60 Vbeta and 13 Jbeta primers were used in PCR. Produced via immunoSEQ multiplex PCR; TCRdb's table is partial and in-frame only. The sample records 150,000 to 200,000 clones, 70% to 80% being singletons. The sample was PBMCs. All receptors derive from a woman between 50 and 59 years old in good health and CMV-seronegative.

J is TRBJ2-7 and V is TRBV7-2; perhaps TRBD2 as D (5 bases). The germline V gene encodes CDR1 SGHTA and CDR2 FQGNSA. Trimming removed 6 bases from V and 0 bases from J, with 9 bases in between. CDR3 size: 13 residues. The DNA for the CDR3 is TGTGCCAGCAGGGACTTAAGCTCCTACGAGCAGTACTTC. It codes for CASRDLSSYEQYF.

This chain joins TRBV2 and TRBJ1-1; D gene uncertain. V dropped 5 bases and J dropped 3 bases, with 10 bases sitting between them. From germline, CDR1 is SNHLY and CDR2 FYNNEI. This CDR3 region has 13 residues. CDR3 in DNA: TGTGCCAGCAGTTTGGAGGGAGACACTGAAGCTTTCTTT. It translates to CASSLEGDTEAFF.

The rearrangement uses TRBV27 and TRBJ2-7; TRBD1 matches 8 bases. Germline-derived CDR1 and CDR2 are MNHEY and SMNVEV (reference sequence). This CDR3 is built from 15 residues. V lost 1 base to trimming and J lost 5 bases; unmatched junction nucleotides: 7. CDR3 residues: CASSLYSYRGNEQYF. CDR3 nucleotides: TGTGCCAGCAGTTTATATTCCTACAGGGGGAACGAGCAGTACTTC.

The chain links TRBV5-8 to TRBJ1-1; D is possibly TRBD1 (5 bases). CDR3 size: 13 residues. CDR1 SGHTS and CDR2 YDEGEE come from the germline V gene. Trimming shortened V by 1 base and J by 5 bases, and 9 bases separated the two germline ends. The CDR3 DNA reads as TGTGCCAGCAGCTTGATGGGGGGGACTGAAGCTTTCTTT. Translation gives CASSLMGGTEAFF.

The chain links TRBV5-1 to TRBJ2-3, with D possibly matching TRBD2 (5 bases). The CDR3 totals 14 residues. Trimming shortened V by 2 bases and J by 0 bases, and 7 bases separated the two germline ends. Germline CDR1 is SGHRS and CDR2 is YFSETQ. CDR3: CASSFGLSTDTQYF. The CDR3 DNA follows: TGCGCCAGCAGCTTCGGACTTAGCACAGATACGCAGTATTTT.

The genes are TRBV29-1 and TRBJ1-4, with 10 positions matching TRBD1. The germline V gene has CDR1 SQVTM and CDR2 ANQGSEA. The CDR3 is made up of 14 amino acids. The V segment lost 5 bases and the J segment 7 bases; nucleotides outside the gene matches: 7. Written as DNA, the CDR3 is TGCAGCGTTAACCCCGGGACAGGGGCTGAAAAACTGTTTTTT. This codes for CSVNPGTGAEKLFF.

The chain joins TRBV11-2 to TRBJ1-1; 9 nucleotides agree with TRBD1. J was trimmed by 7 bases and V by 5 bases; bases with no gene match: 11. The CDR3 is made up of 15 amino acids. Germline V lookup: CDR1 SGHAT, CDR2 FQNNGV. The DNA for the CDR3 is TGTGCCAGCAGCCTGGTCCGGGACAGGGTGGGTGAAGCTTTCTTT. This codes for CASSLVRDRVGEAFF.

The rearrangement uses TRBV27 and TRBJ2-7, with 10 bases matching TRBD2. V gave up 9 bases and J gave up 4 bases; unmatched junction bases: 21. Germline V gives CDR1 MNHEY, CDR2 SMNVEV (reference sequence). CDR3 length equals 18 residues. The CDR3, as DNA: TGTGCCAGTGGCAGGACTAGCGGTAACCGGCAGACGGATTACGAGCAGTACTTC. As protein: CASGRTSGNRQTDYEQYF.

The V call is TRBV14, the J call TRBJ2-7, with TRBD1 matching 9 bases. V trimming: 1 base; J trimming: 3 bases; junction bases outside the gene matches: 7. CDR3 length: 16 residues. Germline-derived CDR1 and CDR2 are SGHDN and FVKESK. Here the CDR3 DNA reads TGTGCCAGCAGCCAAGTATTCGGGACAGGGCTCTACGAGCAGTACTTC. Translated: CASSQVFGTGLYEQYF.

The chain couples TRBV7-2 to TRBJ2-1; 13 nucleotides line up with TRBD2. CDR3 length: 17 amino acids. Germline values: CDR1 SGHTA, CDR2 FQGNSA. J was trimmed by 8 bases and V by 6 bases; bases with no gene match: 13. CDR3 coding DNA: TGTGCCAGCAGATCCCGGGGGACTAGCGGGAACGTCGATGAGCAGTTCTTC. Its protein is CASRSRGTSGNVDEQFF.

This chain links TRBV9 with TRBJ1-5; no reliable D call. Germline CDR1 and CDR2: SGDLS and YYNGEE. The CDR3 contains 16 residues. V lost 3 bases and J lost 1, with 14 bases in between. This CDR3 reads CASSEGPGGSNQPQHF. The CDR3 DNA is TGTGCCAGCAGCGAGGGCCCTGGAGGGAGCAATCAGCCCCAGCATTTT.

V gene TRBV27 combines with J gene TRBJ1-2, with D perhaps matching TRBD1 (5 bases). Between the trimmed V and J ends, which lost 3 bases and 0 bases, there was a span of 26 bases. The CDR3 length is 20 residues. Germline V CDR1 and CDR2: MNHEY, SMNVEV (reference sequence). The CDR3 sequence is CASSLLNHGAGPKANYGYTF. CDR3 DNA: TGTGCCAGCAGTTTGTTAAATCATGGGGCAGGCCCCAAAGCTAACTATGGCTACACCTTC.

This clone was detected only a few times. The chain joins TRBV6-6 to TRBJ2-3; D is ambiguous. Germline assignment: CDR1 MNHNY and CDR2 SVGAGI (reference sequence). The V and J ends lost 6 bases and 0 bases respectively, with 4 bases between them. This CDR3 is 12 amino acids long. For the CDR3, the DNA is TGTGCCAGCAGCCTTAGCACAGATACGCAGTATTTT. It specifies CASSLSTDTQYF.

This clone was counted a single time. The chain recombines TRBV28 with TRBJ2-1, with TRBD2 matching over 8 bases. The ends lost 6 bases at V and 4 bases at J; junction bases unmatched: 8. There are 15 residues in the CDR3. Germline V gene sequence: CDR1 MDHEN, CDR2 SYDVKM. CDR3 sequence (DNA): TGTGCCAGCAGCCCCCTGACTAGCGCTTACAATGAGCAGTTCTTC. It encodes CASSPLTSAYNEQFF.

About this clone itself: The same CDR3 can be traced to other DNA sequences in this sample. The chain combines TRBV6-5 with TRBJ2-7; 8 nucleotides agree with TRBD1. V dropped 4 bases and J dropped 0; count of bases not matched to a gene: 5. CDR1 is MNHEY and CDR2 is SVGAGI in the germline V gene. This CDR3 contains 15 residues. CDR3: CASSSGQGVSYEQYF. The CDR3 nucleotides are TGTGCCAGCAGTTCCGGACAGGGAGTCTCCTACGAGCAGTACTTC.

CDR3 protein: CASSSGGPYEQYF. CDR3 in DNA: TGTGCCAGCAGCTCGGGAGGCCCCTACGAGCAGTACTTC. The V and J genes are TRBV11-2 and TRBJ2-7, with 7 bases fitting TRBD2. Germline values: CDR1 SGHAT, CDR2 FQNNGV. The CDR3 extends over 13 amino acids. With V trimmed by 4 bases and J by 2 bases, 2 bases remained unmatched.